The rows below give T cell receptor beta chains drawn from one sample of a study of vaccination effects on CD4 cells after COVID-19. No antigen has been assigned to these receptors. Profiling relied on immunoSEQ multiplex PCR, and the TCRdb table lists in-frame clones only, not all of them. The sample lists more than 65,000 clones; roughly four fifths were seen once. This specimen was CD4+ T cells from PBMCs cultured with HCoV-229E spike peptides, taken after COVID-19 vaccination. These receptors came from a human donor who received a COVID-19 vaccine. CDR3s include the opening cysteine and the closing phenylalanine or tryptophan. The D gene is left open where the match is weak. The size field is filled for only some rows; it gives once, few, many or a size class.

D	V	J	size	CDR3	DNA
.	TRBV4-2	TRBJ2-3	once	CASSQQGGAYTDTQYF	TGTGCCAGCAGCCAACAGGGCGGGGCATACACAGATACGCAGTATTTT
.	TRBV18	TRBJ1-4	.	CASSDRQTNEKLFF	TGTGCCAGCTCAGATCGGCAGACTAATGAAAAACTGTTTTTT
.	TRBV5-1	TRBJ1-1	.	CASSKGGGRVNTEAFF	TGCGCCAGCAGCAAAGGAGGGGGAAGAGTGAACACTGAAGCTTTCTTT
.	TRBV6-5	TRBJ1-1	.	CASSSGTLNTEAFF	TGTGCCAGCAGTTCTGGGACGTTGAACACTGAAGCTTTCTTT
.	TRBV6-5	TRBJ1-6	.	CASSYRGAGSPLHF	TGTGCCAGCAGTTACAGGGGGGCGGGATCACCCCTCCACTTT
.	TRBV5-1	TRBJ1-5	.	CASTEGNGQPQHF	TGCGCCAGCACAGAGGGAAACGGGCAGCCCCAGCATTTT
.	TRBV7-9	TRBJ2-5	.	CASSLTGLETQYF	TGTGCCAGCAGCTTAACAGGTTTAGAGACCCAGTACTTC
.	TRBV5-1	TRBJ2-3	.	CASSSPDGTDTQYF	TGCGCCAGCAGCTCTCCTGACGGTACAGATACGCAGTATTTT
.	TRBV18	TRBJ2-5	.	CASSRVFRETQYF	TGTGCCAGCTCGCGGGTATTCCGAGAGACCCAGTACTTC
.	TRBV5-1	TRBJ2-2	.	CASSLVGGRDTGELFF	TGCGCCAGCAGCTTGGTTGGGGGGCGCGACACCGGGGAGCTGTTTTTT
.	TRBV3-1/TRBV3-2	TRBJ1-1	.	CASSPPHRVNTEAFF	TGTGCCAGCAGCCCCCCACATAGGGTGAACACTGAAGCTTTCTTT
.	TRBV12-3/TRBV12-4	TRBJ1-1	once	CASSLAMDTEAFF	TGTGCCAGCAGTTTAGCGATGGACACTGAAGCTTTCTTT
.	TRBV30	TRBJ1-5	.	CAWSVTRGDNQPQHF	TGTGCCTGGAGTGTAACCAGGGGAGACAATCAGCCCCAGCATTTT
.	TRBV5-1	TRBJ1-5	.	CASSLIGGRNQPQHF	TGCGCCAGCAGCTTGATAGGCGGGCGGAATCAGCCCCAGCATTTT
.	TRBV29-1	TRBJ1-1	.	CSVVTGSGTEAFF	TGCAGCGTTGTTACAGGGAGCGGCACTGAAGCTTTCTTT
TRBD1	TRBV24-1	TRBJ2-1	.	CATSDPPGQGSYNEQFF	TGTGCCACCAGTGATCCACCGGGACAGGGGTCATACAATGAGCAGTTCTTC
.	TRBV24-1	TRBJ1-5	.	CATSASRMGNQPQHF	TGTGCCACCAGTGCATCTCGGATGGGCAATCAGCCCCAGCATTTT
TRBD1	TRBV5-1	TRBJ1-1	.	CASSTSGQGGTEAFF	TGCGCCAGCAGCACGTCGGGACAGGGGGGAACTGAAGCTTTCTTT
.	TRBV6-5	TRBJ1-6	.	CASSYGAPVDSPLHF	TGTGCCAGCAGTTACGGGGCCCCTGTCGACTCACCCCTCCACTTT
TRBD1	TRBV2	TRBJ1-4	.	CASSEGRGGEKLFF	TGTGCCAGCAGTGAAGGCAGGGGGGGTGAAAAACTGTTTTTT
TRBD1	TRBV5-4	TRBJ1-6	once	CASSLGRQGQSFSPLHF	TGTGCCAGCAGCTTGGGACGACAGGGACAGTCCTTTTCACCCCTCCACTTT
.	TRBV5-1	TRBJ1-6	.	CASSLDGDSYNSPLHF	TGCGCCAGCAGCTTGGATGGGGACTCCTATAATTCACCCCTCCACTTT
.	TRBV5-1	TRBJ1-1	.	CASSLGRGFSEAFF	TGCGCCAGCAGCTTGGGTAGGGGCTTCTCTGAAGCTTTCTTT
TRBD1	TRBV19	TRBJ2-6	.	CASSMLGQGPSGANVLTF	TGTGCCAGTAGTATGCTCGGACAGGGGCCCTCTGGGGCCAACGTCCTGACTTTC
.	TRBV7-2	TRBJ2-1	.	CASSLSVGRALGNEQFF	TGTGCCAGCAGCTTATCCGTAGGCAGGGCTTTAGGCAATGAGCAGTTCTTC
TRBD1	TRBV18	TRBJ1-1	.	CASSSDRANTEAFF	TGTGCCAGCTCATCAGACAGGGCCAACACTGAAGCTTTCTTT
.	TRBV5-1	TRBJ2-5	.	CASSLHGLRGMETQYF	TGCGCCAGCAGCTTGCATGGACTTAGAGGTATGGAGACCCAGTACTTC
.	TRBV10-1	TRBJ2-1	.	CASSESGSGNEQFF	TGCGCCAGCAGTGAATCAGGGAGCGGCAATGAGCAGTTCTTC
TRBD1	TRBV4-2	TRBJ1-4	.	CASSQEDRGGEKLFF	TGTGCCAGCAGCCAAGAGGACAGGGGAGGTGAAAAACTGTTTTTT
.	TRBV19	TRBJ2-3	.	CASSMRMDTQYF	TGTGCCAGTAGTATGAGAATGGATACGCAGTATTTT
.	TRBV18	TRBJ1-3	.	CASSLTGTLGNTIYF	TGTGCCAGCTCACTTACCGGGACCCTAGGAAACACCATATATTTT
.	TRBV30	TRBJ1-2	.	CAWSVPGLGDYGYTF	TGTGCCTGGAGTGTACCCGGTCTCGGAGACTATGGCTACACCTTC
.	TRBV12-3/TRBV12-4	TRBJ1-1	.	CASTLQGGTEAFF	TGTGCCAGCACCTTGCAGGGAGGCACTGAAGCTTTCTTT
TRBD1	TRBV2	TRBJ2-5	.	CASKKDREETQYF	TGTGCCAGCAAAAAAGACAGGGAAGAGACCCAGTACTTC
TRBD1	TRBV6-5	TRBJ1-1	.	CASSPDRGGNTEAFF	TGTGCCAGCAGTCCGGACAGGGGGGGGAACACTGAAGCTTTCTTT
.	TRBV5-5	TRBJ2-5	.	CASSLGGTNQETQYF	TGTGCCAGCAGCTTGGGTGGGACAAACCAAGAGACCCAGTACTTC
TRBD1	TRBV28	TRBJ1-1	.	CASSRDSLFRENTEAFF	TGTGCCAGCAGCCGGGACAGCCTGTTTCGGGAGAACACTGAAGCTTTCTTT
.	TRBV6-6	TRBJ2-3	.	CASSQRGISTDTQYF	TGTGCCAGCAGTCAACGGGGCATCTCCACAGATACGCAGTATTTT
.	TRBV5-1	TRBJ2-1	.	CASSLIGTGDNEQFF	TGCGCCAGCAGCTTGATTGGGACGGGAGACAATGAGCAGTTCTTC
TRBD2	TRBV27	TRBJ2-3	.	CASTPRTSGYFADTQYF	TGTGCCAGCACTCCCAGGACTAGCGGGTACTTCGCAGATACGCAGTATTTT
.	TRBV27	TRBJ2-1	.	CASSLRGTSSYNEQFF	TGTGCCAGCAGTTTACGGGGGACGAGCTCCTACAATGAGCAGTTCTTC
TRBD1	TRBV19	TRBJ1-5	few	CASSTTGPSNQPQHF	TGTGCCAGTAGTACGACAGGGCCTAGCAATCAGCCCCAGCATTTT
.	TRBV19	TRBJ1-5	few	CASEGRQAQPQHF	TGTGCCAGTGAGGGGCGGCAGGCTCAGCCCCAGCATTTT
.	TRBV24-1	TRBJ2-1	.	CATSDLGSRGGNEQFF	TGTGCCACCAGTGATTTGGGGTCCCGAGGCGGCAATGAGCAGTTCTTC
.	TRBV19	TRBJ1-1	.	CATRGDTLNTEAFF	TGTGCCACCCGGGGGGACACTCTGAACACTGAAGCTTTCTTT